Listed below are T cell receptor beta chains from one sample, sequenced in a study of response to subunit inactivated influenza vaccine. TCRdb ran MiXCR on the RT-PCR reads and lists one entry per CDR3 protein. In the table there are a few hundred thousand distinct CDR3 sequences, 11% to 15% of which are singletons. Sequencing was performed on PBMCs from blood, taken 11 to 12 days after vaccination. These receptor sequences come from a man aged 50-60 years who received an inactivated influenza vaccine. Both conserved end residues are part of each CDR3. The order of the fields is D gene, V gene, J gene, clone size, CDR3 DNA, CDR3 protein. A D gene is named only where the DNA matches it firmly. Size values are once, few and many counts, or a class for expanded clones, and some rows have none.

>.|TRBV10-3|TRBJ2-1|many
TGTGCCATCAGTGAGTCTGCGGGACACAGTGAGCAGTTCTTC
CAISESAGHSEQFF
>.|TRBV28|TRBJ2-2|.
TGTGCCAGCACCGTAGGGAGGACTGCGAACACCGGGGAGCTGTTTTTT
CASTVGRTANTGELFF
>TRBD2|TRBV20-1|TRBJ2-7|few
TGCAGTGCTAGCTCTGCGTCTAGCGGGAGGTACGAGCAGTACTTC
CSASSASSGRYEQYF
>.|TRBV7-9|TRBJ2-5|.
TGTGCCAGCAGCCCGGGCCAGGGCGACGAGACCCAGTACTTC
CASSPGQGDETQYF
>.|TRBV5-1|TRBJ2-7|many
TGCGCCAGCAGCTCCTCACTAGAACCATACGAGCAGTACTTC
CASSSSLEPYEQYF
>.|TRBV14|TRBJ1-1|few
TGTGCCAGCAGCCAATATGAAGGGACTGAAGCTTTCTTT
CASSQYEGTEAFF
>TRBD1|TRBV5-1|TRBJ2-7|few
TGCGCCAGCAGCTCCCTTCCGGACAGGGTCCACGAGCAGTACTTC
CASSSLPDRVHEQYF
>TRBD1|TRBV20-1|TRBJ1-2|many
TGCAGTGCTTCCGGGACAGATTATGGCTACACCTTC
CSASGTDYGYTF
>TRBD1|TRBV7-9|TRBJ1-1|few
TGTGCCAGCAGCCCGGACAGGAGTCTGAACACTGAAGCTTTCTTT
CASSPDRSLNTEAFF
>.|TRBV4-2|TRBJ2-1|.
TGTGCCAGCAGCCAAGATTGGCGCGACGGTGAGCAGTTCTTC
CASSQDWRDGEQFF
>TRBD2|TRBV7-9|TRBJ2-1|few
TGTGCCAGCAGCCCCGGGACTAGCATCTATGAGCAGTTCTTC
CASSPGTSIYEQFF
>.|TRBV27|TRBJ2-1|many
TGTGCCAGCAGTCGATCGAGTCGGGGTGAGCAGTTCTTC
CASSRSSRGEQFF
>TRBD2|TRBV20-1|TRBJ2-5|few
TGCAGTGAGGTGCGGGGGGCACAAGAGACCCAGTACTTC
CSEVRGAQETQYF
>.|TRBV4-2|TRBJ1-2|.
TGTGCCAGCAGCCAAGATCCGGCCTCAATCTTCGGCTACACCTTC
CASSQDPASIFGYTF
>TRBD2|TRBV9|TRBJ2-3|few
TGTGCCAGCAGCGTAGGGACTAGCGGGATGTGGCCGGATACGCAGTATTTT
CASSVGTSGMWPDTQYF
>.|TRBV5-5|TRBJ2-3|many
TGTGCCAGCAGCTTGGAAGGGTTTAGCACAGATACGCAGTATTTT
CASSLEGFSTDTQYF
>TRBD1|TRBV15|TRBJ2-7|few
TGTGCCACCAGCAGAGACAGGGGGCTTAACGAGCAGTACTTC
CATSRDRGLNEQYF
>TRBD1|TRBV12-3/TRBV12-4|TRBJ1-5|.
TGTGCCAGCAGCCTCGACAGGGACCTAGGGCAGCCCCAGCATTTT
CASSLDRDLGQPQHF
>.|TRBV6-5|TRBJ1-1|many
TGTGCCAGCAGTTACACAGGGAACACTGAAGCTTTCTTT
CASSYTGNTEAFF
>TRBD1|TRBV2|TRBJ2-7|.
TGTGCCAGCAGTGCCGGGACAGGGCGGTACGAGCAGTACTTC
CASSAGTGRYEQYF
>TRBD1|TRBV12-3/TRBV12-4|TRBJ2-3|many
TGTGCCAGCAGTTTAGCGCTCTGGGACAGGGGAACAGATACGCAGTATTTT
CASSLALWDRGTDTQYF
>.|TRBV3-1|TRBJ1-2|few
TGTGCCAGCAGCCAAGAACGCCGGGGAAGGGATGGCTACACCTTC
CASSQERRGRDGYTF
>.|TRBV11-2|TRBJ2-3|few
TGTGCCAGCAGCTTAGGAGCTGGGCGTAGCACAGATACGCAGTATTTT
CASSLGAGRSTDTQYF
>TRBD1|TRBV10-3|TRBJ2-1|.
TGTGCCATCAGTGGTGGGACAGGCGGGCCCTACAATGAGCAGTTCTTC
CAISGGTGGPYNEQFF
>.|TRBV4-3|TRBJ2-7|few
TGCGCCAGCAGCCAAGAGTACCCGGGACAAACCTACGAGCAGTACTTC
CASSQEYPGQTYEQYF
>TRBD1|TRBV20-1|TRBJ2-7|many
TGCAGTGCTAGTAGGGTAAGACAGGGCTTCGGGGAGCAGTACTTC
CSASRVRQGFGEQYF
>.|TRBV21-1|TRBJ1-4|once
TGTGCCAGCAGCAAAGCCCGGGTACGAGATGAAAAACTGTTTTTT
CASSKARVRDEKLFF
>TRBD1|TRBV28|TRBJ2-7|many
TGTGCCAGCAGTCTCGACAGGGGCACGGGTGCGGCTTCCGAGCAGTACTTC
CASSLDRGTGAASEQYF
>TRBD2|TRBV2|TRBJ2-1|.
TGTGCCAGCAGTGACCTAGCGGGGATTGGGAATGAGCAGTTCTTC
CASSDLAGIGNEQFF
>.|TRBV6-2/TRBV6-3|TRBJ2-7|.
TGTGCCAGCAGTTTCTGGACTATGAGCTCCTACGAGCAGTACTTC
CASSFWTMSSYEQYF
>.|TRBV5-5|TRBJ2-3|few
TGTGCCAGCAGCCGCAGGGGGGATGGAGGGAGTAATACGCAGTATTTT
CASSRRGDGGSNTQYF
>.|TRBV25-1|TRBJ2-3|.
TGTGCCAGCAGTGGGGCGGGCGGGGTCACAGATACGCAGTATTTT
CASSGAGGVTDTQYF
>.|TRBV30|TRBJ2-3|.
TGTGCCTGGAAACCCTATCCGCGGATCGCGTACACAGATACGCAGTATTTT
CAWKPYPRIAYTDTQYF
>.|TRBV9|TRBJ2-2|few
TGTGCCAGCAGATACGGGGCAGAGAACACCGGGGAGCTGTTTTTT
CASRYGAENTGELFF
>.|TRBV5-5|TRBJ1-1|few
TGTGCCAGCAGCGGAGGGGTTCCCGGATCCGAAGCTTTCTTT
CASSGGVPGSEAFF
>TRBD1|TRBV7-9|TRBJ2-5|.
TGTGCCAGCAGCTTTCGGGGACAGCAAGAGACCCAGTACTTC
CASSFRGQQETQYF
>TRBD1|TRBV6-5|TRBJ1-6|.
TGTGCCAGCAGTTATGAGGGGGCTCTCTCACCCCTCCACTTT
CASSYEGALSPLHF
>TRBD1|TRBV12-3/TRBV12-4|TRBJ1-5|.
TGTGCCAGCAGTCTAGGGACAGTAAAGGCTTATAGCAATCAGCCCCAGCATTTT
CASSLGTVKAYSNQPQHF
>TRBD1|TRBV9|TRBJ1-1|few
TGTGCCAGCAGCGCCTGGACAGGGACCACTGAAGCTTTCTTT
CASSAWTGTTEAFF
>.|TRBV10-3|TRBJ1-4|.
TGTGCCATCAGTGAGGGGGGAGGATCTAATGAAAAACTGTTTTTT
CAISEGGGSNEKLFF
>TRBD1|TRBV11-2|TRBJ2-3|few
TGTGCCAGCAGCTTATCCCCCCTGGCCCAGGGGGGCACAGATACGCAGTATTTT
CASSLSPLAQGGTDTQYF